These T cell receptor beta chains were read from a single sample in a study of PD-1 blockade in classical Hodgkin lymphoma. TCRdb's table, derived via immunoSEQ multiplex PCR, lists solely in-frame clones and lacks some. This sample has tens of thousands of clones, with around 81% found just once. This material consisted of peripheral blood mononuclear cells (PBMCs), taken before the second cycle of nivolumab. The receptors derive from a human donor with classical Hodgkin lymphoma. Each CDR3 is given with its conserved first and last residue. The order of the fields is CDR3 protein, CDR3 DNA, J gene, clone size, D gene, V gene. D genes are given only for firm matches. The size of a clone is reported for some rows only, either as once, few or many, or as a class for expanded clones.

CDR3 protein: CASSLPDSSQETQYF
CDR3 DNA: TGTGCCAGCAGTTTACCCGACAGCTCCCAAGAGACCCAGTACTTC
J gene: TRBJ2-5
clone size: few
D gene: .
V gene: TRBV28

CDR3 protein: CASTRLAGGQDTQYF
CDR3 DNA: TGTGCCAGCACTAGGCTAGCGGGGGGGCAAGATACGCAGTATTTT
J gene: TRBJ2-3
clone size: .
D gene: TRBD2
V gene: TRBV6-6

CDR3 protein: CASSSGQGREKLFF
CDR3 DNA: TGTGCCAGCAGCTCAGGACAGGGTAGAGAAAAACTGTTTTTT
J gene: TRBJ1-4
clone size: .
D gene: TRBD1
V gene: TRBV7-6

CDR3 protein: CASSLEQGNQPQHF
CDR3 DNA: TGTGCCAGCTCACTGGAACAGGGCAATCAGCCCCAGCATTTT
J gene: TRBJ1-5
clone size: .
D gene: .
V gene: TRBV18

CDR3 protein: CASSTSTGWDTEAFF
CDR3 DNA: TGTGCCAGCTCAACCTCTACAGGGTGGGACACTGAAGCTTTCTTT
J gene: TRBJ1-1
clone size: .
D gene: .
V gene: TRBV18

CDR3 protein: CASSSRNTEAFF
CDR3 DNA: TGTGCCAGCAGTAGTCGAAACACTGAAGCTTTCTTT
J gene: TRBJ1-1
clone size: once
D gene: .
V gene: TRBV6-6

CDR3 protein: CASSSIPGGYTF
CDR3 DNA: TGTGCCAGCAGCTCCATCCCGGGTGGCTACACCTTC
J gene: TRBJ1-2
clone size: .
D gene: .
V gene: TRBV5-6

CDR3 protein: CASSPREAGGLSTDTQYF
CDR3 DNA: TGCGCCAGCAGCCCCCGGGAGGCGGGGGGACTTAGCACAGATACGCAGTATTTT
J gene: TRBJ2-3
clone size: .
D gene: TRBD2
V gene: TRBV4-3

CDR3 protein: CASSLLARSYEQYF
CDR3 DNA: TGTGCCAGCAGCTTACTGGCCCGCTCCTACGAGCAGTACTTC
J gene: TRBJ2-7
clone size: .
D gene: .
V gene: TRBV11-2

CDR3 protein: CASSFPYSGGVYNEQFF
CDR3 DNA: TGTGCCAGCAGCTTCCCCTATAGCGGGGGAGTCTACAATGAGCAGTTCTTC
J gene: TRBJ2-1
clone size: few
D gene: TRBD2
V gene: TRBV11-1

CDR3 protein: CASSAMTTTNEKLFF
CDR3 DNA: TGTGCCAGCAGCGCCATGACCACAACTAATGAAAAACTGTTTTTT
J gene: TRBJ1-4
clone size: .
D gene: .
V gene: TRBV9

CDR3 protein: CASSRTANTEAFF
CDR3 DNA: TGCGCCAGCAGCAGGACGGCGAACACTGAAGCTTTCTTT
J gene: TRBJ1-1
clone size: .
D gene: .
V gene: TRBV5-1

CDR3 protein: CASSLTGGGTGELFF
CDR3 DNA: TGTGCCAGCAGCCTGACAGGGGGCGGAACCGGGGAGCTGTTTTTT
J gene: TRBJ2-2
clone size: few
D gene: TRBD1
V gene: TRBV5-4

CDR3 protein: CAIQGGVTDTQYF
CDR3 DNA: TGTGCCATACAGGGAGGTGTCACAGATACGCAGTATTTT
J gene: TRBJ2-3
clone size: .
D gene: .
V gene: TRBV15

CDR3 protein: CASSQQTQDRVGGYTF
CDR3 DNA: TGTGCCAGCAGCCAACAAACACAGGACAGGGTAGGCGGCTACACCTTC
J gene: TRBJ1-2
clone size: .
D gene: TRBD1
V gene: TRBV4-2

CDR3 protein: CASSSKGGRYTF
CDR3 DNA: TGTGCCAGCAGCTCTAAGGGAGGGCGCTACACCTTC
J gene: TRBJ1-2
clone size: .
D gene: .
V gene: TRBV13

CDR3 protein: CASSVRAGGKETQYF
CDR3 DNA: TGTGCCAGCAGCGTACGAGCGGGAGGGAAAGAGACCCAGTACTTC
J gene: TRBJ2-5
clone size: .
D gene: TRBD2
V gene: TRBV9

CDR3 protein: CASSGDGLAIYNEQFF
CDR3 DNA: TGTGCCAGCAGTGGGGACGGACTAGCGATTTACAATGAGCAGTTCTTC
J gene: TRBJ2-1
clone size: once
D gene: TRBD2
V gene: TRBV25-1

CDR3 protein: CASSSPRPARAYGYTF
CDR3 DNA: TGTGCCAGCAGCTCCCCCAGACCGGCCAGGGCCTATGGCTACACCTTC
J gene: TRBJ1-2
clone size: once
D gene: .
V gene: TRBV11-2

CDR3 protein: CASSLAGPGRGNTIYF
CDR3 DNA: TGCGCCAGCAGCTTGGCAGGCCCGGGCCGAGGAAACACCATATATTTT
J gene: TRBJ1-3
clone size: .
D gene: .
V gene: TRBV5-1

CDR3 protein: CASSAGTGDNSPLHF
CDR3 DNA: TGTGCCAGTAGTGCCGGGACAGGGGATAATTCACCCCTCCACTTT
J gene: TRBJ1-6
clone size: .
D gene: TRBD1
V gene: TRBV19

CDR3 protein: CASSLKPFYGYTF
CDR3 DNA: TGTGCCAGCAGTTTAAAACCGTTCTATGGCTACACCTTC
J gene: TRBJ1-2
clone size: few
D gene: .
V gene: TRBV27

CDR3 protein: CAWRSGFEQYF
CDR3 DNA: TGTGCCTGGAGATCAGGGTTCGAGCAGTACTTC
J gene: TRBJ2-7
clone size: .
D gene: .
V gene: TRBV30

CDR3 protein: CASSLDRMGLSGELFF
CDR3 DNA: TGTGCCAGCAGCTTAGACCGGATGGGGCTTAGCGGGGAGCTGTTTTTT
J gene: TRBJ2-2
clone size: .
D gene: .
V gene: TRBV7-2

CDR3 protein: CASSPSGTEYGNTIYF
CDR3 DNA: TGTGCCAGCAGTCCGAGTGGGACAGAGTATGGAAACACCATATATTTT
J gene: TRBJ1-3
clone size: .
D gene: TRBD1
V gene: TRBV9

CDR3 protein: CASRGEEETQYF
CDR3 DNA: TGTGCCAGCAGGGGGGAGGAAGAGACCCAGTACTTC
J gene: TRBJ2-5
clone size: .
D gene: .
V gene: TRBV7-6

CDR3 protein: CASSPYNSPLHF
CDR3 DNA: TGTGCCAGCAGTCCGTATAATTCACCCCTCCACTTT
J gene: TRBJ1-6
clone size: .
D gene: .
V gene: TRBV27

CDR3 protein: CASSPLGGTEAFF
CDR3 DNA: TGTGCCAGCAGCCCCCTCGGAGGTACTGAAGCTTTCTTT
J gene: TRBJ1-1
clone size: .
D gene: .
V gene: TRBV21-1

CDR3 protein: CASSSLAASYEQYF
CDR3 DNA: TGTGCCAGCAGCTCTCTAGCGGCATCCTACGAGCAGTACTTC
J gene: TRBJ2-7
clone size: .
D gene: TRBD2
V gene: TRBV7-6

CDR3 protein: CASSDPPHPYYGYTF
CDR3 DNA: TGTGCCAGCAGTGACCCCCCCCACCCCTACTATGGCTACACCTTC
J gene: TRBJ1-2
clone size: .
D gene: .
V gene: TRBV6-4